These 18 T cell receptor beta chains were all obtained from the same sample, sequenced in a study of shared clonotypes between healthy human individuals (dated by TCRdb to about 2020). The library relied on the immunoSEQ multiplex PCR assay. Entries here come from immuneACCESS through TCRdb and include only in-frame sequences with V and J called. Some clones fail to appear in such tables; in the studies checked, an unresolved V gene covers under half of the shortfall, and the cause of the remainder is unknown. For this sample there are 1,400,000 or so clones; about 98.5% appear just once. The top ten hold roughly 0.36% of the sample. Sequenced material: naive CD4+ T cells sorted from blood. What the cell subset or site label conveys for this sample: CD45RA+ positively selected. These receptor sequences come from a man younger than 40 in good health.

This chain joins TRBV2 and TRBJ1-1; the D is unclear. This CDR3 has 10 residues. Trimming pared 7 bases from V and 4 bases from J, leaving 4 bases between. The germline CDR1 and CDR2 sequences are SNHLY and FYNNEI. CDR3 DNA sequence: TGTGCCAGCATCAGCACTGAAGCTTTCTTT. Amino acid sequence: CASISTEAFF.

CDR3 nucleotide sequence: TGTGCCAGCAGCATGCAGGGTAAAGATCAGCCCCAGCATTTT. Amino acid sequence: CASSMQGKDQPQHF. V gene TRBV5-5 combines with J gene TRBJ1-5, with D possibly being TRBD1 (5 bases). V was cut by 4 bases and J by 5 bases, with 13 bases left in between. The CDR3 spans 14 residues. The germline CDR1 and CDR2 sequences are SGHKS and YYEKEE (reference sequence).

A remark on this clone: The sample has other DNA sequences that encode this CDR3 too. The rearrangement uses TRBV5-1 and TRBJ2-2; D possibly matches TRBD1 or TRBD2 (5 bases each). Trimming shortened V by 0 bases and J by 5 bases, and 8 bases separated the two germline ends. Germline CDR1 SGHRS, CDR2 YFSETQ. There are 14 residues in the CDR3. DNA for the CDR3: TGCGCCAGCAGCTTGGTTGGGGGTACCGGGGAGCTGTTTTTT. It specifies CASSLVGGTGELFF. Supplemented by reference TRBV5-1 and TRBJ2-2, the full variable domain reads KAGVTQTPRYLIKTRGQQVTLSCSPISGHRSVSWYQQTPGQGLQFLFEYFSETQRNKGNFPGRFSGRQFSNSRSEMNVSTLELGDSALYLCASSLVGGTGELFFGEGSRLTVL.

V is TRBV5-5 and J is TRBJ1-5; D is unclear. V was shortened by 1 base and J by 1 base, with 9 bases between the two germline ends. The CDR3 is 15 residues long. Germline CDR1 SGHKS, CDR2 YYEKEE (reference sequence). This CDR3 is CASSLRGLSNQPQHF. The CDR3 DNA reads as TGTGCCAGCAGCTTGCGGGGTTTAAGCAATCAGCCCCAGCATTTT.

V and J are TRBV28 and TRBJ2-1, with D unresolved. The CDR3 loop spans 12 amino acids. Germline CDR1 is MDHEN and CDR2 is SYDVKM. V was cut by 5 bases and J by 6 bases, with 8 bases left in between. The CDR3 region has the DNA TGTGCCAGCAGTCAAATCCTCAATGAGCAGTTCTTC. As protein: CASSQILNEQFF.

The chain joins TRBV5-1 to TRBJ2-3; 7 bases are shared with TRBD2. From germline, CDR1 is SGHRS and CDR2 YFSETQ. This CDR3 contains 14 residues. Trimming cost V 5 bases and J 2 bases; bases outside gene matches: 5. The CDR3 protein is CASSKAGNTDTQYF. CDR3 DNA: TGCGCCAGCAGTAAAGCGGGAAACACAGATACGCAGTATTTT.

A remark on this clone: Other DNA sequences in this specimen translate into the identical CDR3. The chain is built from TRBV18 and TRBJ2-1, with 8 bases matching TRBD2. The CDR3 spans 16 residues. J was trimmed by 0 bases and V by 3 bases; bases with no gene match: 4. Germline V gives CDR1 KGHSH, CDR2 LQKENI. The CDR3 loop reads CASSPTSGGSYNEQFF. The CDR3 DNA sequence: TGTGCCAGCTCACCTACCAGCGGGGGCTCCTACAATGAGCAGTTCTTC.

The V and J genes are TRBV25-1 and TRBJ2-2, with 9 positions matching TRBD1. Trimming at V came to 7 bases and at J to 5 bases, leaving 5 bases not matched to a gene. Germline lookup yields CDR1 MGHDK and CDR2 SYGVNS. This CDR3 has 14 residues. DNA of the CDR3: TGTGCCAGCAACCGACAGGGGGGTACCGGGGAGCTGTTTTTT. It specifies CASNRQGGTGELFF. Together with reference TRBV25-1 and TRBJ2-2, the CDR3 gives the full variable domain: EADIYQTPRYLVIGTGKKITLECSQTMGHDKMYWYQQDPGMELHLIHYSYGVNSTEKGDLSSESTVSRIRTEHFPLTLESARPSHTSQYLCASNRQGGTGELFFGEGSRLTVL.

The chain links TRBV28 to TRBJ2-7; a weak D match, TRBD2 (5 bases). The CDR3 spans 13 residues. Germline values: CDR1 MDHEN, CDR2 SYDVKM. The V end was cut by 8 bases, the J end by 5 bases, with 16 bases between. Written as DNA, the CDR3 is TGTGCCAGCGGAACCGGGGTCCCCCACGAGCAGTACTTC. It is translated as CASGTGVPHEQYF.

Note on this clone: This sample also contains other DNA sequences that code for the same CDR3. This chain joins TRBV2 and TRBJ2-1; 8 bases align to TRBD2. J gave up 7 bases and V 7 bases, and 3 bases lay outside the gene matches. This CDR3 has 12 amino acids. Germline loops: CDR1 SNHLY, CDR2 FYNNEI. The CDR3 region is CASTPSGNEQFF. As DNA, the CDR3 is TGTGCCAGCACCCCTAGCGGGAATGAGCAGTTCTTC.

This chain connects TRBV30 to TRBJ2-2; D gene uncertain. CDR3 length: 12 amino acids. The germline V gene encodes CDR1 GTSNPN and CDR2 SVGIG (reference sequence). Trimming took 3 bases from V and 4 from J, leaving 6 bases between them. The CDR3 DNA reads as TGTGCCTGGAGATCGTCCACCGGGGAGCTGTTTTTT. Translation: CAWRSSTGELFF.

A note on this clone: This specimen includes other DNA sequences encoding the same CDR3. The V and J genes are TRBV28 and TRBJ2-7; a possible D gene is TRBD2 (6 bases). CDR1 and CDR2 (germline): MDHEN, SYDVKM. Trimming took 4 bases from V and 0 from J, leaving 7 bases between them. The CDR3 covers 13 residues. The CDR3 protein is CASSWDSSYEQYF. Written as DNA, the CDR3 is TGTGCCAGCAGTTGGGACTCCTCCTACGAGCAGTACTTC.

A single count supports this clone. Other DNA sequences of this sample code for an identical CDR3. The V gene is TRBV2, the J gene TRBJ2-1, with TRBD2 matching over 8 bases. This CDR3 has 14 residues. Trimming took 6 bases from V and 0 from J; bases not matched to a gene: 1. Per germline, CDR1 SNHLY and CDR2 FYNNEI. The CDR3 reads CASRGTSSYNEQFF. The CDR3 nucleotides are TGTGCCAGCAGGGGGACTAGCTCCTACAATGAGCAGTTCTTC.

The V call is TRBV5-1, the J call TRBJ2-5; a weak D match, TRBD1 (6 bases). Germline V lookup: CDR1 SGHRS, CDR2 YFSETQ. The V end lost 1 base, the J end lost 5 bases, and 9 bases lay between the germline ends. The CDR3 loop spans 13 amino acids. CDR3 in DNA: TGCGCCAGCAGCTTGACAGGGTATGAGACCCAGTACTTC. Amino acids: CASSLTGYETQYF.

This CDR3 reads CASSQGRAGPGELFF. The CDR3 DNA follows: TGCGCCAGCAGCCAAGGGCGGGCGGGACCCGGGGAGCTGTTTTTT. The chain is built from TRBV4-1 and TRBJ2-2; weak D call: TRBD2 (6 bases). CDR3 size: 15 residues. V lost 1 base, J lost 6 bases, and 12 bases lay in between. Germline lookup yields CDR1 MGHRA and CDR2 YSYEKL.

The CDR3 is CASSEFRTSVSTDTQYF. The CDR3 DNA reads as TGTGCCAGCAGTGAATTTAGAACTAGCGTTAGCACAGATACGCAGTATTTT. The V and J genes are TRBV2 and TRBJ2-3, with 7 bases identical to TRBD2. This CDR3 is built from 17 residues. The junction had 8 bases not matched to a gene; V was cut back by 2 bases and J by 0 bases. Germline CDR1 reads SNHLY; CDR2 reads FYNNEI.

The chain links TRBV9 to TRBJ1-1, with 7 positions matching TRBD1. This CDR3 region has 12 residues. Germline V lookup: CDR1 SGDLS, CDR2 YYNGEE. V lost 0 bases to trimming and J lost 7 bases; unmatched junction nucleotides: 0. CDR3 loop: CASSVGDSEAFF. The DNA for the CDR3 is TGTGCCAGCAGCGTAGGGGACAGTGAAGCTTTCTTT.

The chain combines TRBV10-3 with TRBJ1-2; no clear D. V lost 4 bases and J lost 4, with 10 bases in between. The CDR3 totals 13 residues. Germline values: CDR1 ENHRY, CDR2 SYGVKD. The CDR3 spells CAISGIRPYGYTF. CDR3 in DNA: TGTGCCATCAGTGGCATAAGGCCCTATGGCTACACCTTC.